Following are 9 T cell receptor beta chains from one sample sequenced in a study of cytomegalovirus exposure and HLA in healthy donors. The PCR ran on 60 Vbeta and 13 Jbeta primers. This table comes from immunoSEQ multiplex PCR, and its TCRdb copy is limited to in-frame clones, with some not included. The sample shows about 110,000 clones, 76% of them seen only once. Sequencing was done on a sample of PBMCs. These receptor sequences come from a man under 40 in good health and CMV-seropositive.

The V gene is TRBV7-3, the J gene TRBJ2-3; 13 nucleotides agree with TRBD2. Unmatched junction bases numbered 0, after V lost 3 bases and J lost 3 bases. The CDR3 covers 15 residues. Germline V gene lookup returns CDR1 SGHTA and CDR2 FQGTGA. CDR3 amino acids: CASSLTSGGTDTQYF. The CDR3 bases are TGTGCCAGCAGCTTGACTAGCGGGGGGACAGATACGCAGTATTTT. Using reference TRBV7-3 and TRBJ2-3 for the parts outside the CDR3, the full variable domain is GAGVSQTPSNKVTEKGKYVELRCDPISGHTALYWYRQSLGQGPEFLIYFQGTGAADDSGLPNDRFFAVRPEGSVSTLKIQRTERGDSAVYLCASSLTSGGTDTQYFGPGTRLTVL.

The chain links TRBV5-6 to TRBJ1-1; no firm D call. Trimming took off 2 bases at V and 1 base at J, with 9 bases between the two ends. The CDR3 extends over 14 amino acids. Germline V lookup: CDR1 SGHDT, CDR2 YYEEEE. Here the CDR3 DNA reads TGTGCCAGCAGCTTACGAAACAGGAACACTGAAGCTTTCTTT. It is translated as CASSLRNRNTEAFF. The whole variable domain, filled in from reference TRBV5-6 and TRBJ1-1, reads DAGVTQSPTHLIKTRGQQVTLRCSPKSGHDTVSWYQQALGQGPQFIFQYYEEEERQRGNFPDRFSGHQFPNYSSELNVNALLLGDSALYLCASSLRNRNTEAFFGQGTRLTVV.

The V gene is TRBV27, the J gene TRBJ2-7; 8 positions agree with TRBD1. Germline loops: CDR1 MNHEY, CDR2 SMNVEV (reference sequence). The V segment lost 6 bases and the J segment 7 bases; nucleotides outside the gene matches: 20. The CDR3 is 17 amino acids. CDR3 loop: CASSPSPKPYRDREQYF. For the CDR3, the DNA is TGTGCCAGCAGCCCGTCCCCAAAGCCCTACCGGGACAGGGAGCAGTACTTC.

This clone appeared a single time. This sequence joins TRBV13 and TRBJ1-2; 7 positions match TRBD1. The CDR3 consists of 13 residues. Germline trimming cut 2 bases from V and 4 bases from J; bases unmatched to any gene: 1. The V gene's germline CDR1 is PRHDT and CDR2 FYEKMQ (reference sequence). The DNA for the CDR3 is TGTGCCAGCAGCTTAAGGACAGGCTATGGCTACACCTTC. This sequence encodes CASSLRTGYGYTF.

This chain joins TRBV9 and TRBJ2-1; a possible D gene is TRBD2 (7 bases). CDR1 is SGDLS and CDR2 is YYNGEE in the germline V gene. The CDR3 length is 17 residues. Between the trimmed V and J ends, which lost 4 bases and 5 bases, there was a span of 22 bases. The CDR3 DNA is TGTGCCAGCAGCTCCCCTTTTGAGGGGGGGCTTGACAATGAGCAGTTCTTC. Translated, it gives CASSSPFEGGLDNEQFF. The full variable domain, rest sourced from reference TRBV9 and TRBJ2-1, is DSGVTQTPKHLITATGQRVTLRCSPRSGDLSVYWYQQSLDQGLQFLIQYYNGEERAKGNILERFSAQQFPDLHSELNLSSLELGDSALYFCASSSPFEGGLDNEQFFGPGTRLTVL.

This sequence joins TRBV7-3 and TRBJ2-3; 10 bases are a match to TRBD1. CDR3 size: 14 residues. Trimming removed 4 bases from V and 3 bases from J; junction bases left unmatched: 1. Germline V lookup: CDR1 SGHTA, CDR2 FQGTGA. The CDR3 nucleotides are TGTGCCAGCAGCTGGACAGGGGGTACAGATACGCAGTATTTT. It translates to CASSWTGGTDTQYF.

This clone has more than one count but fewer than ten. The chain joins TRBV9 to TRBJ2-1, with D possibly matching TRBD2 (6 bases). This CDR3 has 14 amino acids. CDR1 is SGDLS and CDR2 is YYNGEE in the germline V gene. The ends were cut back, 6 bases at V and 6 bases at J, with 16 bases in the middle. CDR3 sequence reads: CASTPQVGGNEQFF. CDR3 bases: TGTGCCAGCACTCCGCAGGTGGGAGGCAATGAGCAGTTCTTC.

The table lists this clone with a count of one. The gene calls are TRBV19 and TRBJ2-2; no definite D call. V was shortened by 5 bases and J by 0 bases, with 13 bases between the two germline ends. The CDR3 has 16 amino acids. Germline-derived CDR1 and CDR2 are LNHDA and SQIVND (reference sequence). The CDR3 here is CASSWSDQANTGELFF. The CDR3 DNA sequence: TGTGCCAGTAGTTGGTCAGATCAAGCGAACACCGGGGAGCTGTTTTTT.

This clone was found once. This sequence joins TRBV5-4 and TRBJ2-5; TRBD1 aligns across 8 bases. The end of the DNA aligns better with TRBJ2-7, so the J call may be wrong. This CDR3 contains 14 residues. Germline V CDR1 and CDR2: SGHNT, YYREEE (reference sequence). This CDR3 reads CASSSQGASYEQYF. As DNA, the CDR3 is TGTGCCAGCAGCTCCCAGGGGGCCTCCTACGAGCAGTACTTC.